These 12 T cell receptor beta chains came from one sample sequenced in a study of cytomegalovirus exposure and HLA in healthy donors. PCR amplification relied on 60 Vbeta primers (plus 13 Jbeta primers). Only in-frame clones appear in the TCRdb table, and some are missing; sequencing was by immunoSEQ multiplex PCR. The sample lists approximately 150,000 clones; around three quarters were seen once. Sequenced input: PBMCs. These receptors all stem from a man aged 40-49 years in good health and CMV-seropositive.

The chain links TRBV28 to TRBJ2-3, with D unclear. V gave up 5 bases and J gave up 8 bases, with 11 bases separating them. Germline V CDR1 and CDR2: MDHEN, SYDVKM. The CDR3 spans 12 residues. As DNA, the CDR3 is TGTGCCAGCAGTCCCCAGTATGGTACGCAGTATTTT. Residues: CASSPQYGTQYF. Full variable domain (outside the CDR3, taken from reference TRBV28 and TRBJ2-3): DVKVTQSSRYLVKRTGEKVFLECVQDMDHENMFWYRQDPGLGLRLIYFSYDVKMKEKGDIPEGYSVSREKKERFSLILESASTNQTSMYLCASSPQYGTQYFGPGTRLTVL.

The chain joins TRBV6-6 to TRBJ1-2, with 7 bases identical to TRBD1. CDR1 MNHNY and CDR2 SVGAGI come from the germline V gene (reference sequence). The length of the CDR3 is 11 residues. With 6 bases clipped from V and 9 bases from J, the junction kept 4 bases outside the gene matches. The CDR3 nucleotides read TGTGCCAGCAGGAACAGGGGAAGCTACACCTTC. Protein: CASRNRGSYTF.

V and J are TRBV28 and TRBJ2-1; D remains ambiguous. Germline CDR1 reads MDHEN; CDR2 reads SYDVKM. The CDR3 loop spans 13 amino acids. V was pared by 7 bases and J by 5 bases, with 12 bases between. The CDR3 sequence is CASTLLSDNEQFF. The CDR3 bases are TGTGCCAGCACCCTACTATCAGACAATGAGCAGTTCTTC.

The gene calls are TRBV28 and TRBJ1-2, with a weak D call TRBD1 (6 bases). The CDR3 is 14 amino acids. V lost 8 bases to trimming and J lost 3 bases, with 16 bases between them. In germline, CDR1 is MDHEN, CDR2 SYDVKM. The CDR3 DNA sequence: TGTGCCAGCTCAGTCTTACAGGGTTACTATGGCTACACCTTC. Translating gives CASSVLQGYYGYTF.

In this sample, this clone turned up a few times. The CDR3 DNA reads TGTGCCAGCCTACGCTCCTACGAGCAGTACTTC. Its protein is CASLRSYEQYF. The chain is built from TRBV27 and TRBJ2-7; no firm D call. The CDR3 totals 11 residues. The germline V and J ends were trimmed by 8 bases and 0 bases, with 5 bases remaining between them. CDR1 is MNHEY and CDR2 is SMNVEV in the germline V gene (reference sequence).

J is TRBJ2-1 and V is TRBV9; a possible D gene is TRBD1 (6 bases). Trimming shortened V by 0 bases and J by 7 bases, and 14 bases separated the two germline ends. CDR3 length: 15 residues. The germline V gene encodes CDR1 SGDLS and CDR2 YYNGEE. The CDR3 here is CASSVGRGSRNEQFF. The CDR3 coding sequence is TGTGCCAGCAGCGTAGGCAGGGGCAGTAGGAATGAGCAGTTCTTC.

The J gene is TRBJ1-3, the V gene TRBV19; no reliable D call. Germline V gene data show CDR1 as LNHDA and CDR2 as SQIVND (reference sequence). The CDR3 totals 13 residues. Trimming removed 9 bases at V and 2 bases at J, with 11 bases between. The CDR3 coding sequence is TGTGCCAGCCGCGGTGTAGCTGGAAACACCATATATTTT. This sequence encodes CASRGVAGNTIYF.

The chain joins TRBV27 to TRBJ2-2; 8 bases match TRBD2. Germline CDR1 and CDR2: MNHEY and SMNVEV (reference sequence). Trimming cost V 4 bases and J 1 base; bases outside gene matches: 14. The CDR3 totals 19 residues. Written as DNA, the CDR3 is TGTGCCAGCAGTTCCACCTGGAGGAGGAGCGGGAGGAACACCGGGGAGCTGTTTTTT. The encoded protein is CASSSTWRRSGRNTGELFF.

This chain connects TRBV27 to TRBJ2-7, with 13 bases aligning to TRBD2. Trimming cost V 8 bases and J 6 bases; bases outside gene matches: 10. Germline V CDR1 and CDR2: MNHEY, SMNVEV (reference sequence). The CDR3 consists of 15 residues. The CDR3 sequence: CASSDLWTSGSEQYF. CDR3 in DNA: TGTGCCAGCTCCGACCTTTGGACTAGCGGGAGCGAGCAGTACTTC.

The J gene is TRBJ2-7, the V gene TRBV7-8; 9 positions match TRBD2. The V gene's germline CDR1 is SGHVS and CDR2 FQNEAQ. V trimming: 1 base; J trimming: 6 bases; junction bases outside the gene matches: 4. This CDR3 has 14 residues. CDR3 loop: CASSLGGRAGEQYF. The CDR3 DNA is TGTGCCAGCAGCTTAGGCGGGAGGGCCGGCGAGCAGTACTTC.

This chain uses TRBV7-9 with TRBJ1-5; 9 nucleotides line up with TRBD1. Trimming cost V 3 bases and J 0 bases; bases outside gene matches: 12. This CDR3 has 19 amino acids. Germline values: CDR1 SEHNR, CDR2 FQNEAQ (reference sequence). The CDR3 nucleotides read TGTGCCAGCAGCTTTACTCCGGGACAGGGTGGCTATAGCAATCAGCCCCAGCATTTT. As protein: CASSFTPGQGGYSNQPQHF.

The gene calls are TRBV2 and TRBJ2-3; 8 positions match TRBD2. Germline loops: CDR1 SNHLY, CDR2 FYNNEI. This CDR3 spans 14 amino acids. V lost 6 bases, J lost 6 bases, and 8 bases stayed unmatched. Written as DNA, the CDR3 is TGTGCCAGCAGCGATACTAGCGGAGGGGATACGCAGTATTTT. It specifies CASSDTSGGDTQYF.